This TCR beta chain was sequenced during a study of blood T cell repertoires in COVID-19. Study as a whole: COVID-19 samples from acute and convalescent phases originated in the United States, Italy and Spain. PBMCs, B-cell-depleted T cells, or T cells provided the cDNA or gDNA that made up the material.

In the authors' methods: For nucleated cells, counts were estimated from reference gene primer amplification. Profiling relied on immunoSEQ multiplex PCR, and the TCRdb table lists in-frame clones only, not all of them. The DNA gave D and trimming, while V, J and clone size come from that table. The sample records roughly 330,000 clones, around 86% being singletons. Germline V gene data show CDR1 as SQVTM and CDR2 as ANQGSEA. J gave up 6 bases and V 0 bases, and 3 bases lay outside the gene matches. CDR3 length: 14 residues. The V call is TRBV29-1, the J call TRBJ2-1; 9 nucleotides match TRBD1. The sequence derives from a woman aged 45-65 years with acute or convalescent COVID-19. The sequenced sample consisted of peripheral blood. In DNA form, the CDR3 reads TGCAGCGTTGAAGATTGGACAGGGGCCAATGAGCAGTTCTTC. It encodes CSVEDWTGANEQFF.